The entry below describes one T cell receptor (beta chain). What it recognizes is unknown. The sample belongs to a study of T cells in Graves' hyperthyroidism and ophthalmopathy. Study summary: Before treatment of any kind, peripheral blood was taken at initial diagnosis. Notes on the study in general: Researchers found most expanded thyroid clonotypes above 0.001 in blood as well. Ophthalmopathy was model-predicted a median roughly 6.2 months pre-onset.

The CDR3 runs to 14 residues. CDR1 and CDR2 (germline): KGHDR, SFDVKD. V was shortened by 5 bases and J by 3 bases, with 12 bases between the two germline ends. TCR beta CDR3 region amplification was performed from RNA transcripts. First-round RT-PCR targeting the TCR CDR3 was performed with the HTBI primer set. TCRdb analysed the multiplex PCR reads with MiXCR anew, one entry per CDR3 protein. The sample includes 700,000 or so distinct CDR3 sequences, over 15% seen only once; the top ten take 8.4%. The material sequenced was blood. The rearrangement uses TRBV24-1 and TRBJ2-5; the D gene is possibly TRBD2 (5 bases). This sequence was found in a man between 18 and 35 years old with Graves' hyperthyroidism. CDR3 sequence (DNA): TGTGCCACCAGTGTAGGGTGGGGAGAAGAGACCCAGTACTTC. Its translation: CATSVGWGEETQYF.